The present TCR beta chain was sequenced within a study of blood T cells in healthy people across ages. Regarding this clonotype: Its antigen is currently unknown.

The study's findings and limits: Researchers judged that diversity estimates from one million T cells fell short of true values. Greater diversity and more naive CD4+ cells were seen in long-lived donors than in aged donors. Diversity of TCR beta correlated strongly with naive T cell percentage.

The length of the CDR3 is 16 residues. Germline loops: CDR1 LGHNA, CDR2 YSLEER. Trimming pared 2 bases from V and 4 bases from J, leaving 17 bases between. Primed by a sample-barcoded 5' primer and a J-beta primer mix, a second PCR proceeded for 7 to 11 cycles. Every sample gave at least 3 million paired-end reads containing CDR3. TCRdb redid the calling of the 5' RACE reads with MiXCR, one entry per CDR3 protein. The sample holds some 1.1 million distinct CDR3 sequences, 35% to 40% seen once. Sequencing was performed on blood. This sequence originates from a man between 18 and 29 years old in good health. The chain carries TRBV4-3 and TRBJ1-2; D gene uncertain. The CDR3, as DNA: TGCGCCAGCAGCCAAACTCAGATTTGGGTCTCCTATGGCTACACCTTC. Encoded protein: CASSQTQIWVSYGYTF.